This T cell receptor beta chain derives from a study of beta chain features in type 1 diabetes. This clone has a count of ten or more. By way of CD45RO/CCR7/CD25/CD127/CD95/CD27, the CD4+ regulatory, stem cell-like memory, central memory and naive cells were sorted. The entirety of the isolated RNA underwent reverse transcription, so expressed TCRB transcripts were sequenced. TCRdb keeps only in-frame clones here, not all; method: immunoSEQ multiplex PCR. This table holds about 320,000 clones, 14% found once. Germline V gene data show CDR1 as SGHTA and CDR2 as FQGNSA. This CDR3 contains 15 residues. Germline trimming cut 5 bases from V and 3 bases from J; bases unmatched to any gene: 7.

This TCR came from a young man in good health. The sequencing input was central memory CD4+ T cells from blood. The chain uses TRBV7-2 and TRBJ2-3; 8 bases line up with TRBD1. The DNA for the CDR3 is TGTGCCAGCAGCCAGTCGGGACAGGAAACAGATACGCAGTATTTT. It codes for CASSQSGQETDTQYF. The full variable domain, with the rest looked up from reference TRBV7-2 and TRBJ2-3, is GAGVSQSPSNKVTEKGKDVELRCDPISGHTALYWYRQSLGQGLEFLIYFQGNSAPDKSGLPSDRFSAERTGGSVSTLTIQRTQQEDSAVYLCASSQSGQETDTQYFGPGTRLTVL.